One and the same sample provided the 27 T cell receptor beta chains below, sequenced in a study of blood T cell repertoires in COVID-19. Repertoires were generated with immunoSEQ multiplex PCR, while TCRdb's copy carries only in-frame clones and drops some. The sample consists of tens of thousands of clones, more than 80% of them appearing once. Sequenced material: peripheral blood. The receptors derive from a man aged 50 to 59 with active or convalescent COVID-19.

The chain employs TRBV3-1 (or the pseudogene TRBV3-2) and TRBJ2-2, with TRBD2 identical over 10 bases. The V gene's germline CDR1 is LGHDT and CDR2 YNNKEL (reference sequence). The length of the CDR3 is 16 residues. V trimming: 4 bases; J trimming: 6 bases; junction bases outside the gene matches: 8. The CDR3 spells CASSPVAGGGAGELFF. In nucleotides, the CDR3 is TGTGCCAGCAGCCCAGTAGCGGGAGGTGGTGCCGGGGAGCTGTTTTTT.

The gene calls are TRBV30 and TRBJ1-1, with D possibly TRBD1 on 6 matching bases. Per the germline V gene, CDR1 is GTSNPN and CDR2 is SVGIG (reference sequence). This CDR3 is built from 14 residues. With 2 bases removed from V and 3 bases from J, the gap between germline ends came to 13 bases. The CDR3 loop is CAWSTGRLDTEAFF. The CDR3 nucleotides are TGTGCCTGGAGTACAGGGAGATTAGACACTGAAGCTTTCTTT. The variable domain in full, with the rest retrieved from reference TRBV30 and TRBJ1-1, is SQTIHQWPATLVQPVGSPLSLECTVEGTSNPNLYWYRQAAGRGLQLLFYSVGIGQISSEVPQNLSASRPQDRQFILSSKKLLLSDSGFYLCAWSTGRLDTEAFFGQGTRLTVV.

This clone was found many times. The V gene is TRBV7-2, the J gene TRBJ1-6; possible D gene TRBD1, 6 bases. Looked up from germline, CDR1 is SGHTA and CDR2 is FQGNSA. V was shortened by 3 bases and J by 7 bases, with 13 bases between the two germline ends. This CDR3 is 15 amino acids long. CDR3 coding DNA: TGTGCCAGCAGCTTGCCTACCGGGACAAATTCACCCCTCCACTTT. Its protein is CASSLPTGTNSPLHF.

The V call is TRBV10-3, the J call TRBJ2-7; D is unresolved. Germline V gives CDR1 ENHRY, CDR2 SYGVKD. Between the trimmed V and J ends, which lost 10 bases and 2 bases, there was a span of 9 bases. The CDR3 runs 11 residues. The DNA of the CDR3 is TGTGCCACAGTGGGCACCTACGAGCAGTACTTC. Its protein product is CATVGTYEQYF.

The V gene is TRBV28, the J gene TRBJ2-4; 7 bases fit TRBD1. Germline CDR1 is MDHEN and CDR2 is SYDVKM. The J segment lost 5 bases and the V segment lost 6 bases, leaving 4 bases of the junction unmatched. This CDR3 is 13 amino acids long. CDR3 sequence reads: CASRRQGENIQYF. CDR3 coding DNA: TGTGCCAGCAGGCGACAGGGAGAAAACATTCAGTACTTC.

The V and J genes are TRBV5-1 and TRBJ2-2; D ambiguous. V lost 2 bases, J lost 3 bases, and 14 bases lay in between. This CDR3 comprises 16 residues. The germline gives CDR1 SGHRS, CDR2 YFSETQ. The CDR3 DNA reads as TGCGCCAGCAGCTTAACTCCCTCGGTTGACACCGGGGAGCTGTTTTTT. Protein product: CASSLTPSVDTGELFF.

J is TRBJ1-4 and V is TRBV4-1; the D is unclear. V lost 4 bases, J lost 0 bases, and 6 bases lay in between. Germline V gene sequence: CDR1 MGHRA, CDR2 YSYEKL. The CDR3 length is 14 residues. CDR3 DNA sequence: TGCGCCAGCAGCCCCAGAACAACTAATGAAAAACTGTTTTTT. It specifies CASSPRTTNEKLFF.

The rearrangement uses TRBV7-2 and TRBJ1-4; TRBD1 matches 9 bases. The CDR3 covers 15 residues. Germline V gene data show CDR1 as SGHTA and CDR2 as FQGNSA. V trimming: 4 bases; J trimming: 4 bases; junction bases outside the gene matches: 4. CDR3 loop: CASSSRGQGNEKLFF. CDR3 sequence (DNA): TGTGCCAGCAGCTCAAGGGGACAGGGTAATGAAAAACTGTTTTTT.

The J gene is TRBJ1-1, the V gene TRBV6-5, with a tentative D call TRBD1 (5 bases). Trimming took 0 bases from V and 1 from J, leaving 12 bases between them. The CDR3 has 16 amino acids. Germline V gene data show CDR1 as MNHEY and CDR2 as SVGAGI. CDR3 nucleotide sequence: TGTGCCAGCAGTTACTCGACCCGGACACCGAACACTGAAGCTTTCTTT. Translation: CASSYSTRTPNTEAFF.

The chain uses TRBV7-9 and TRBJ1-5, with a tentative D call TRBD1 (6 bases). Between the trimmed V and J ends, which lost 5 bases and 5 bases, there was a span of 13 bases. Germline CDR1 and CDR2: SEHNR and FQNEAQ (reference sequence). The CDR3 is made up of 14 amino acids. Written as DNA, the CDR3 is TGTGCCAGCAGCATAGGGCAGGGGCATCAGCCCCAGCATTTT. Residues: CASSIGQGHQPQHF.

The CDR3 region is CASSSNAGEQYF. The CDR3 nucleotides read TGTGCCAGCAGCTCGAACGCAGGCGAGCAGTACTTC. V usage is TRBV7-9 and J usage is TRBJ2-7, with D uncertain. The CDR3 sequence is 12 residues long. From germline, CDR1 is SEHNR and CDR2 FQNEAQ (reference sequence). V gave up 4 bases and J gave up 6 bases, with 10 bases separating them.

This chain connects TRBV28 to TRBJ2-1; 7 bases are shared with TRBD2. The trim removed 4 bases at V and 1 base at J, leaving 7 bases unmatched. Looked up from germline, CDR1 is MDHEN and CDR2 is SYDVKM. The CDR3 runs to 16 residues. The DNA of the CDR3 is TGTGCCAGCAGTTCCAGTCTAGCGGAGTCCTACAATGAGCAGTTCTTC. Its translation: CASSSSLAESYNEQFF.

V gene TRBV5-6 combines with J gene TRBJ1-5; possibly TRBD1 for D (5 bases). This CDR3 contains 13 residues. The ends were cut back, 0 bases at V and 9 bases at J, with 10 bases in the middle. The germline CDR1 and CDR2 sequences are SGHDT and YYEEEE. For the CDR3, the DNA is TGTGCCAGCAGCTTGGATGGCGGGGGGCCCCAGCATTTT. This sequence encodes CASSLDGGGPQHF. Filled out from reference TRBV5-6 and TRBJ1-5, the complete variable domain reads DAGVTQSPTHLIKTRGQQVTLRCSPKSGHDTVSWYQQALGQGPQFIFQYYEEEERQRGNFPDRFSGHQFPNYSSELNVNALLLGDSALYLCASSLDGGGPQHFGDGTRLSIL.

CDR3 protein: CAISGGQPQETQYF. Written as DNA, the CDR3 is TGTGCCATCAGTGGGGGACAGCCTCAAGAGACCCAGTACTTC. The chain uses TRBV10-3 and TRBJ2-5; 7 nucleotides match TRBD1. The V and J ends lost 4 bases and 2 bases, in that order; junction bases with no gene match: 4. The CDR3 extends over 14 amino acids. CDR1 is ENHRY, CDR2 SYGVKD, per germline.

The chain uses TRBV20-1 and TRBJ2-1; TRBD2 agrees at 9 bases. The CDR3 extends over 15 amino acids. The V and J ends lost 3 bases and 0 bases, in that order; junction bases with no gene match: 3. Per germline, CDR1 DFQATT and CDR2 SNEGSKA (reference sequence). CDR3 DNA sequence: TGCAGTGCTAGTCCGGGACTAGCCTCCTACAATGAGCAGTTCTTC. Its translation: CSASPGLASYNEQFF.

The chain employs TRBV7-2 and TRBJ2-3; D not certain. V lost 2 bases and J 6 bases, leaving 12 bases between the germline ends. The CDR3 runs to 14 residues. CDR1 SGHTA and CDR2 FQGNSA come from the germline V gene. The CDR3 bases are TGTGCCAGCAGCTTATGGCGGCCGGCGGATACGCAGTATTTT. Amino acid sequence: CASSLWRPADTQYF.

This chain links TRBV15 with TRBJ2-2; the match to TRBD1 covers 8 bases. Germline assignment: CDR1 LNHNV and CDR2 YYDKDF (reference sequence). The CDR3 extends over 14 amino acids. V was pared by 8 bases and J by 6 bases, with 8 bases of the junction left unmatched. CDR3 loop: CATGREQGAGELFF. CDR3 nucleotide sequence: TGTGCCACCGGGCGTGAACAGGGGGCCGGGGAGCTGTTTTTT.

This chain links TRBV23-1 with TRBJ2-3; D is possibly TRBD1 (6 bases). TRBV23-1 is recorded as an ORF, its role being uncertain. CDR3 length: 15 residues. The V gene lost 6 bases and the J gene lost 8 bases, with 21 bases spanning the gap. This CDR3 is CASSPGTIRAGTQYF. As DNA, the CDR3 is TGCGCCAGCAGCCCCGGGACAATTCGTGCAGGTACGCAGTATTTT.

CDR3 amino acids: CASSPYQGSGANVLTF. As DNA, the CDR3 is TGTGCCAGCTCGCCTTATCAGGGCTCTGGGGCCAACGTCCTGACTTTC. The V gene is TRBV18, the J gene TRBJ2-6, with D perhaps TRBD1 (5 bases). The ends were cut back, 6 bases at V and 0 bases at J, with 12 bases in the middle. CDR1 is KGHSH and CDR2 is LQKENI in the germline V gene. The CDR3 sequence is 16 residues long. Variable domain in full (rest from reference TRBV18 and TRBJ2-6): NAGVMQNPRHLVRRRGQEARLRCSPMKGHSHVYWYRQLPEEGLKFMVYLQKENIIDESGMPKERFSAEFPKEGPSILRIQQVVRGDSAAYFCASSPYQGSGANVLTFGAGSRLTVL.

V and J are TRBV7-2 and TRBJ1-1; D gene ambiguous. This CDR3 region has 14 residues. The V gene lost 1 base and the J gene lost 4 bases, with 10 bases spanning the gap. CDR1 SGHTA and CDR2 FQGNSA come from the germline V gene. CDR3 bases: TGTGCCAGCAGCTTAGTGGGCAGCGGCACTGAAGCTTTCTTT. Amino acid sequence: CASSLVGSGTEAFF.

J is TRBJ1-4 and V is TRBV10-2; possible D gene TRBD1, 5 bases. V shed 2 bases and J shed 0 bases, with 7 bases lying between them. This CDR3 has 15 residues. Germline-derived CDR1 and CDR2 are WSHSY and SAAADI. CDR3 bases: TGCGCCAGCAGTGAGGGGGCATCAACTAATGAAAAACTGTTTTTT. As protein: CASSEGASTNEKLFF.

J is TRBJ2-7 and V is TRBV5-4; D perhaps matches TRBD1 (6 bases). CDR3 length: 17 residues. Germline V gene lookup returns CDR1 SGHNT and CDR2 YYREEE (reference sequence). Trimming shortened V by 0 bases and J by 6 bases, and 22 bases separated the two germline ends. CDR3 sequence (DNA): TGTGCCAGCAGCTTGGGGGGTATAGGGACAATGACGGGCGAGCAGTACTTC. Protein product: CASSLGGIGTMTGEQYF.

V is TRBV5-1 and J is TRBJ1-6; D remains unclear. The V gene's germline CDR1 is SGHRS and CDR2 YFSETQ. CDR3 length: 15 residues. V was trimmed by 0 bases and J by 7 bases, leaving 11 bases between them. CDR3 bases: TGCGCCAGCAGCTTGGACCAAATTCGGAATTCACCCCTCCACTTT. Its translation is CASSLDQIRNSPLHF.

The chain recombines TRBV19 with TRBJ2-3; 8 positions match TRBD2. CDR3 size: 15 residues. J gave up 1 base and V 6 bases, and 6 bases lay outside the gene matches. Per germline, CDR1 LNHDA and CDR2 SQIVND (reference sequence). The CDR3 spells CASSTGGVRTDTQYF. The DNA for the CDR3 is TGTGCCAGTAGCACCGGGGGGGTCCGCACAGATACGCAGTATTTT.

The chain's CDR3 is CATGGAGPTDTQYF. Written as DNA, the CDR3 is TGTGCCACCGGTGGAGCAGGCCCCACAGATACGCAGTATTTT. The chain has TRBV24-1 and TRBJ2-3; D not certain. Germline-derived CDR1 and CDR2 are KGHDR and SFDVKD. The CDR3 sequence is 14 residues long. V was pared by 9 bases and J by 2 bases, with 14 bases between.

In nucleotides, the CDR3 is TGCGCCAGCAGCCCTAGCGGGGGCACCGGGGAGCTGTTTTTT. This encodes CASSPSGGTGELFF. This chain connects TRBV10-1 to TRBJ2-2; the match to TRBD2 covers 10 bases. The CDR3 covers 14 residues. Germline CDR1 WNHNN, CDR2 SYGVQD (reference sequence). V lost 6 bases, J lost 4 bases, and 2 bases stayed unmatched.

This clone was observed once. This chain connects TRBV28 to TRBJ1-2; 10 bases align to TRBD1. V lost 8 bases and J lost 6; bases outside the gene matches: 6. Germline assignment: CDR1 MDHEN and CDR2 SYDVKM. The CDR3 sequence is 13 residues long. CDR3 coding DNA: TGTGCCAGCGGGGGGGACAGGGGCCATGGCTACACCTTC. It yields the protein CASGGDRGHGYTF.